This entry lists 27 T cell receptor beta chains sequenced from one sample in a study of cytomegalovirus exposure and HLA in healthy donors (TCRdb year 2017). The library relied on the immunoSEQ multiplex PCR assay. For the multiplex PCR, a mixture combining 60 forward primers for TCR Vbeta segments and 13 reverse primers for TCR Jbeta segments was used. In TCRdb, the immuneACCESS table is reduced to in-frame sequences with V and J assigned. These tables do not hold every clone; where another copy was compared, an unresolved V gene accounts for under half, and the others remain unexplained. The sample includes about 55,000 clones, with 77% observed a single time. Of the sample, more than 2.5% falls within the top ten clones. Material: PBMCs. These receptor sequences come from a female donor in good health and CMV-seronegative.

CDR3 in DNA: TGTGCCAGCAGCCCCGTTTGGGCACACCTCAATGAGCAGTTCTTC. The encoded protein is CASSPVWAHLNEQFF. V is TRBV11-2 and J is TRBJ2-1; D is unresolved. Germline-derived CDR1 and CDR2 are SGHAT and FQNNGV. Trimming pared 5 bases from V and 6 bases from J, leaving 17 bases between. This CDR3 has 15 residues.

Only one count was recorded for this clone. The chain employs TRBV29-1 and TRBJ1-2; 7 bases are shared with TRBD1. CDR1 SQVTM and CDR2 ANQGSEA come from the germline V gene. With 3 bases clipped from V and 0 bases from J, the junction kept 16 bases outside the gene matches. This CDR3 spans 18 amino acids. The CDR3 is CSVDDDPTGRYSNYGYTF. Here the CDR3 DNA reads TGCAGCGTTGACGACGACCCGACAGGGAGATATTCTAACTATGGCTACACCTTC.

The rearrangement uses TRBV2 and TRBJ1-5; perhaps TRBD1 as D (5 bases). The CDR3 loop spans 14 amino acids. Trimming cost V 6 bases and J 1 base, with 10 bases left between them. Germline CDR1 reads SNHLY; CDR2 reads FYNNEI. CDR3 sequence: CASRLDRSNQPQHF. The CDR3, as DNA: TGTGCCAGCAGGCTAGACAGAAGCAATCAGCCCCAGCATTTT.

The sample holds a few counts of this clone. The conserved phenylalanine or tryptophan normally closing the CDR3 is absent here, so this likely arose from a read error. It is unclear where the CDR3 begins or ends on the DNA, so no DNA is shown, and the CDR3 is as TCRdb lists it. The rearrangement links TRBV4-3 to TRBJ2-7; TRBD1 is the table's D call, not checked against the DNA. With termini counted, the CDR3 has 12 amino acids. Germline CDR1 reads LGHNA; CDR2 reads YSLEER. CDR3 in amino acids: CASSPPRQGQKE.

CDR3: CASSLPSGAGDTQYF. CDR3 DNA: TGTGCCAGCAGCTTGCCCAGCGGGGCGGGAGATACGCAGTATTTT. The gene calls are TRBV5-4 and TRBJ2-3, with 7 bases aligning to TRBD2. V lost 1 base to trimming and J lost 5 bases; unmatched junction nucleotides: 7. Germline CDR1 and CDR2: SGHNT and YYREEE (reference sequence). The CDR3 contains 15 residues. The full variable domain, completed using reference TRBV5-4 and TRBJ2-3, is ETGVTQSPTHLIKTRGQQVTLRCSSQSGHNTVSWYQQALGQGPQFIFQYYREEENGRGNFPPRFSGLQFPNYSSELNVNALELDDSALYLCASSLPSGAGDTQYFGPGTRLTVL.

The table lists this clone with a count of one. This sequence joins TRBV6-5 and TRBJ1-2; 10 nucleotides agree with TRBD1. CDR1 is MNHEY and CDR2 is SVGAGI in the germline V gene. The CDR3 runs 15 residues. The V gene end was trimmed by 3 bases and the J gene end by 4 bases; junction bases not matched to a gene: 5. The CDR3 region has the DNA TGTGCCAGCAGTTATTCGGGACAGGGGCTCTATGGCTACACCTTC. As protein: CASSYSGQGLYGYTF.

This clone was seen a few times. This chain links TRBV5-8 with TRBJ2-7, with 10 bases fitting TRBD2. The CDR3 length is 15 residues. The J segment lost 6 bases and the V segment lost 4 bases, leaving 10 bases of the junction unmatched. Looked up from germline, CDR1 is SGHTS and CDR2 is YDEGEE. The CDR3 sequence is CASSPSGRALGEQYF. In DNA, the CDR3 is TGTGCCAGCAGCCCGAGCGGGAGGGCCCTCGGCGAGCAGTACTTC.

This rearrangement joins TRBV27 to TRBJ2-2; the match to TRBD1 covers 8 bases. This CDR3 is 16 amino acids long. Looked up from germline, CDR1 is MNHEY and CDR2 is SMNVEV (reference sequence). V lost 5 bases and J lost 3; bases outside the gene matches: 8. The chain's CDR3 is CASSPRMGQDTGELFF. CDR3 DNA sequence: TGTGCCAGCAGTCCCCGGATGGGACAGGACACCGGGGAGCTGTTTTTT.

In this sample, this clone turned up a few times. The rearrangement joins TRBV18 to TRBJ2-1, with 8 bases aligning to TRBD2. Germline-derived CDR1 and CDR2 are KGHSH and LQKENI. J was trimmed by 8 bases and V by 4 bases; bases with no gene match: 7. The CDR3 spans 14 residues. CDR3 protein: CASSRGTSQDEQFF. In DNA form, the CDR3 reads TGTGCCAGCTCACGCGGGACTAGTCAGGATGAGCAGTTCTTC.

A single count supports this clone. The chain employs TRBV7-9 and TRBJ1-1, with D unclear. The CDR3 is 13 amino acids. Germline values: CDR1 SEHNR, CDR2 FQNEAQ (reference sequence). V lost 3 bases to trimming and J lost 2 bases, with 7 bases between them. CDR3 residues: CASSFGGNTEAFF. The CDR3 DNA follows: TGTGCCAGCAGCTTCGGCGGTAACACTGAAGCTTTCTTT.

V is TRBV25-1 and J is TRBJ2-1, with a weak D call TRBD1 (5 bases). Germline V gene data show CDR1 as MGHDK and CDR2 as SYGVNS. Trimming cost V 3 bases and J 0 bases, with 12 bases left between them. The CDR3 spans 16 residues. The CDR3 sequence is CASSDKNGHSYNEQFF. The CDR3 DNA follows: TGTGCCAGCAGTGATAAGAACGGACACTCCTACAATGAGCAGTTCTTC.

The V and J genes are TRBV5-4 and TRBJ2-1; D is unresolved. Germline V gene lookup returns CDR1 SGHNT and CDR2 YYREEE (reference sequence). V was clipped by 4 bases and J by 3 bases, with 8 bases between them. CDR3 size: 13 residues. CDR3 sequence: CASSPNSYNEQFF. CDR3 nucleotide sequence: TGTGCCAGCAGCCCGAACAGCTACAATGAGCAGTTCTTC. The entire variable domain, with the rest obtained from reference TRBV5-4 and TRBJ2-1, is as follows: ETGVTQSPTHLIKTRGQQVTLRCSSQSGHNTVSWYQQALGQGPQFIFQYYREEENGRGNFPPRFSGLQFPNYSSELNVNALELDDSALYLCASSPNSYNEQFFGPGTRLTVL.

The rearrangement links TRBV5-1 to TRBJ2-5, with 15 bases that match TRBD2. The CDR3 has 17 residues. Germline V CDR1 and CDR2: SGHRS, YFSETQ. V dropped 4 bases and J dropped 5; count of bases not matched to a gene: 9. Written as DNA, the CDR3 is TGCGCCAGCAGCCCTGGACTAGCGGGAGGGCCAGAGGAGACCCAGTACTTC. Residues: CASSPGLAGGPEETQYF.

This sequence joins TRBV5-8 and TRBJ2-7; weak D call: TRBD2 (5 bases). Germline assignment: CDR1 SGHTS and CDR2 YDEGEE. The V gene lost 1 base and the J gene lost 0 bases, with 8 bases spanning the gap. The CDR3 consists of 14 residues. The CDR3 nucleotides are TGTGCCAGCAGCTTGCTGGGGAGCTCCTACGAGCAGTACTTC. This translates into CASSLLGSSYEQYF.

V and J are TRBV7-2 and TRBJ2-7; 11 nucleotides agree with TRBD2. Germline loops: CDR1 SGHTA, CDR2 FQGNSA. V shed 8 bases, J shed 2 bases, and the junction held 5 bases outside the gene matches. The CDR3 loop spans 14 amino acids. The CDR3 sequence: CASGISGGAYEQYF. The CDR3 coding sequence is TGTGCCAGCGGTATTAGCGGGGGGGCCTACGAGCAGTACTTC.

J is TRBJ1-2 and V is TRBV5-1, with D possibly being TRBD1 (6 bases). V was clipped by 4 bases and J by 6 bases, with 13 bases between them. CDR1 SGHRS and CDR2 YFSETQ come from the germline V gene. The length of the CDR3 is 13 residues. The CDR3 reads CASSLGGGHGYTF. CDR3 sequence (DNA): TGCGCCAGCAGCCTGGGGGGGGGCCATGGCTACACCTTC.

This clone has a single count. The chain couples TRBV6-1 to TRBJ2-7; D may be TRBD2 (5 bases). The germline gives CDR1 MNHNS, CDR2 SASEGT. V lost 9 bases and J lost 0, with 18 bases in between. CDR3 length: 15 residues. The CDR3 is CARCFLRGSSYEQYF. The CDR3 DNA reads TGTGCCAGGTGCTTCCTAAGAGGGTCCTCCTACGAGCAGTACTTC.

V and J are TRBV7-8 and TRBJ1-5; no clear D gene. V was cut by 5 bases and J by 2 bases, with 10 bases left in between. Per germline, CDR1 SGHVS and CDR2 FQNEAQ. The CDR3 contains 14 residues. Here the CDR3 DNA reads TGTGCCAGCAGCGTAGACAAACGCAATCAGCCCCAGCATTTT. Translating gives CASSVDKRNQPQHF.

The chain joins TRBV10-3 to TRBJ2-7; TRBD2 matches 8 bases. CDR1 is ENHRY and CDR2 is SYGVKD in the germline V gene. The CDR3 runs to 12 residues. The ends lost 5 bases at V and 5 bases at J; junction bases unmatched: 2. The CDR3 nucleotides are TGTGCCATCAGTCGGGGGGGTGACGAGCAGTACTTC. Encoded protein: CAISRGGDEQYF.

This clone was counted a few times. The V gene is TRBV9, the J gene TRBJ1-3; possibly TRBD1 for D (5 bases). Looked up from germline, CDR1 is SGDLS and CDR2 is YYNGEE. The CDR3 totals 16 residues. V gave up 0 bases and J gave up 3 bases, with 13 bases separating them. CDR3 DNA sequence: TGTGCCAGCAGCGTAGACCCGGCGGGGGTTGGAAACACCATATATTTT. This translates into CASSVDPAGVGNTIYF.

V and J are TRBV5-6 and TRBJ1-5; D perhaps matches TRBD1 (5 bases). Germline lookup yields CDR1 SGHDT and CDR2 YYEEEE. Trimming pared 3 bases from V and 0 bases from J, leaving 10 bases between. The CDR3 contains 15 residues. The CDR3 DNA reads as TGTGCCAGCAGCTGGGGCGGGAATAGCAATCAGCCCCAGCATTTT. Its translation is CASSWGGNSNQPQHF.

The V and J genes are TRBV9 and TRBJ2-1, with D possibly being TRBD2 (7 bases). The CDR3 covers 15 residues. The germline CDR1 and CDR2 sequences are SGDLS and YYNGEE. V was shortened by 1 base and J by 9 bases, with 17 bases between the two germline ends. The CDR3 DNA is TGTGCCAGCAGCGTATGGGGCCAGGGGAGGGGTGAGCAGTTCTTC. Protein product: CASSVWGQGRGEQFF.

In its sample, this clone was seen a few times. V usage is TRBV19 and J usage is TRBJ2-7; 8 bases are shared with TRBD2. Trimming took 5 bases from V and 5 from J; bases not matched to a gene: 17. This CDR3 is 17 amino acids long. Germline CDR1 LNHDA, CDR2 SQIVND (reference sequence). CDR3 coding DNA: TGTGCCAGTAGTCCGGTTCGAACCGGGACTAGTATAAACGAGCAGTACTTC. This encodes CASSPVRTGTSINEQYF.

This clone is a singleton in its sample. The J gene is TRBJ2-2, the V gene TRBV7-2; perhaps TRBD2 as D (5 bases). Trimming removed 2 bases from V and 1 base from J, with 11 bases in between. The germline V gene has CDR1 SGHTA and CDR2 FQGNSA. The CDR3 is 16 residues long. The CDR3 nucleotides are TGTGCCAGCAGCTTAAGGGTAGCGAGGAACACCGGGGAGCTGTTTTTT. This translates into CASSLRVARNTGELFF. Together with reference TRBV7-2 and TRBJ2-2, the CDR3 gives the full variable domain: GAGVSQSPSNKVTEKGKDVELRCDPISGHTALYWYRQSLGQGLEFLIYFQGNSAPDKSGLPSDRFSAERTGGSVSTLTIQRTQQEDSAVYLCASSLRVARNTGELFFGEGSRLTVL.

A note on this clone: One end of the junction is discordant with germline, which a read error may explain. This chain joins TRBV15 and TRBJ1-2; 8 bases are shared with TRBD1. This CDR3 has 13 amino acids. Germline V gives CDR1 LNHNV, CDR2 YYDKDF (reference sequence). The CDR3 DNA sequence: TGTGCCACCAGCAGTTTCCGGGACAGGATATTTAACTTC. As protein: CATSSFRDRIFNF.

The DNA of the CDR3 is TGTGCCAGCTCACCGCTTGTAGGGGTCGCAGGCGATGAGCAGTTCTTC. Amino acids: CASSPLVGVAGDEQFF. J is TRBJ2-1 and V is TRBV18, with D tentatively TRBD1 (5 bases). V dropped 3 bases and J dropped 8 bases, with 20 bases sitting between them. The CDR3 extends over 16 amino acids. Germline-derived CDR1 and CDR2 are KGHSH and LQKENI. Looking up the rest from reference TRBV18 and TRBJ2-1 gives the full variable domain: NAGVMQNPRHLVRRRGQEARLRCSPMKGHSHVYWYRQLPEEGLKFMVYLQKENIIDESGMPKERFSAEFPKEGPSILRIQQVVRGDSAAYFCASSPLVGVAGDEQFFGPGTRLTVL.

This clone was counted between two and nine times. The rearrangement uses TRBV7-3 and TRBJ2-6; D is unclear. V was shortened by 5 bases and J by 3 bases, with 8 bases between the two germline ends. This CDR3 spans 14 amino acids. Looked up from germline, CDR1 is SGHTA and CDR2 is FQGTGA. CDR3 amino acids: CASSLLIGANVLTF. CDR3 DNA: TGTGCCAGCAGCCTCTTAATTGGGGCCAACGTCCTGACTTTC.